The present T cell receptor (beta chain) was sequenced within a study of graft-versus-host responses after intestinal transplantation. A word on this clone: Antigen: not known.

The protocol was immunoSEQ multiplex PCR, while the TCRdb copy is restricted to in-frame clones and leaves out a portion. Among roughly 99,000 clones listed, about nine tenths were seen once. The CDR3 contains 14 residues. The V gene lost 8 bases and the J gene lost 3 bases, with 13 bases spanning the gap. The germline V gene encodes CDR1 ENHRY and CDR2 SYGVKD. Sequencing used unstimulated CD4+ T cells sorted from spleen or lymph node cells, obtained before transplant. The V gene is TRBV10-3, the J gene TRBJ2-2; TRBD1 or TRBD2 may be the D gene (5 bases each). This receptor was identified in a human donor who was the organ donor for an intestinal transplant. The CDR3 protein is CAIYEGTYTGELFF. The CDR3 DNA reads TGTGCCATCTATGAAGGGACCTACACCGGGGAGCTGTTTTTT.